This T cell receptor beta chain was recorded in a study of blood T cell repertoires in COVID-19. Germline CDR1 is SGDLS and CDR2 is YYNGEE. This CDR3 is built from 16 residues. Trimming took off 0 bases at V and 2 bases at J, with 12 bases between the two ends. Original processing notes: The assay estimated nucleated cells by amplifying reference gene primers. Here immunoSEQ multiplex PCR was the method, and the copy in TCRdb shows in-frame clones only, minus some. The V and J calls and clone size were taken over from that table, and D and trimming were inferred from the DNA. The sample has approximately 440,000 clones, approximately 88% seen once.

The chain recombines TRBV9 with TRBJ1-3; D not certain. Sequencing was performed on peripheral blood. This receptor was taken from a woman aged 50 to 60 with COVID-19, enrolled during active disease. For the CDR3, the DNA is TGTGCCAGCAGCGTAGGAGAGCCGTCGACTGGAAACACCATATATTTT. This sequence encodes CASSVGEPSTGNTIYF.